Shown below are 18 T cell receptor beta chains from a single sample sequenced in a study of blood T cell repertoires in COVID-19. Data came from immunoSEQ multiplex PCR; TCRdb stores just in-frame clones and leaves some out. The repertoire holds 300,000 or so clones, with roughly 88% as singletons. Material: peripheral blood. All receptors come from a woman between 50 and 59 years old with acute or convalescent COVID-19.

This chain uses TRBV4-3 with TRBJ2-1; possible D gene TRBD1, 6 bases. Germline CDR1 is LGHNA and CDR2 is YSLEER. CDR3 length: 15 residues. V was trimmed by 3 bases and J by 5 bases, leaving 14 bases between them. The CDR3 bases are TGCGCCAGCAGCCAGACCGCGTGGACAGACAATGAGCAGTTCTTC. This sequence encodes CASSQTAWTDNEQFF.

This clone is a singleton in its sample. The V and J genes are TRBV15 and TRBJ1-4; 11 nucleotides line up with TRBD1. The CDR3 totals 16 residues. Trimming cost V 5 bases and J 8 bases; bases outside gene matches: 10. Germline CDR1 is LNHNV and CDR2 is YYDKDF (reference sequence). In DNA form, the CDR3 reads TGTGCCACCAGCTGGGGACAGGGGGTAAGGGCCGAAAAACTGTTTTTT. Amino acid sequence: CATSWGQGVRAEKLFF.

The sample holds one count of this clone. The J gene is TRBJ1-5, the V gene TRBV27, with TRBD1 as a possible D gene (5 bases). V gave up 6 bases and J gave up 5 bases, with 20 bases separating them. The CDR3 contains 16 residues. The germline V gene has CDR1 MNHEY and CDR2 SMNVEV (reference sequence). The CDR3 here is CASSLERGVGDQPQHF. The CDR3 DNA reads TGTGCCAGCAGCCTGGAGCGGGGGGTGGGTGATCAGCCCCAGCATTTT.

This clone was observed a single time. The chain combines TRBV5-1 with TRBJ2-1; 9 bases agree with TRBD2. The CDR3 has 15 residues. The germline V gene has CDR1 SGHRS and CDR2 YFSETQ. J gave up 7 bases and V 1 base, and 6 bases lay outside the gene matches. CDR3: CASSLMAGGPNEQFF. In DNA, the CDR3 is TGCGCCAGCAGCTTGATGGCGGGAGGGCCGAATGAGCAGTTCTTC. Variable domain in full (rest from reference TRBV5-1 and TRBJ2-1): KAGVTQTPRYLIKTRGQQVTLSCSPISGHRSVSWYQQTPGQGLQFLFEYFSETQRNKGNFPGRFSGRQFSNSRSEMNVSTLELGDSALYLCASSLMAGGPNEQFFGPGTRLTVL.

This chain links TRBV18 with TRBJ2-1, with 10 nucleotides matching TRBD2. V lost 1 base to trimming and J lost 4 bases; unmatched junction nucleotides: 1. Germline lookup yields CDR1 KGHSH and CDR2 LQKENI. The CDR3 loop spans 15 amino acids. The CDR3 here is CASSPQAGGYNEQFF. CDR3 DNA sequence: TGTGCCAGCTCACCACAAGCGGGGGGGTACAATGAGCAGTTCTTC.

The rearrangement joins TRBV19 to TRBJ2-1; D possibly corresponds to TRBD2 (6 bases). V shed 3 bases and J shed 5 bases, with 20 bases lying between them. In germline, CDR1 is LNHDA, CDR2 SQIVND (reference sequence). CDR3 size: 17 residues. Here the CDR3 DNA reads TGTGCCAGTAGTATCCTCCGCGGGGACTCTGGGAACAATGAGCAGTTCTTC. Translated: CASSILRGDSGNNEQFF.

The chain has TRBV27 and TRBJ1-2; 8 bases agree with TRBD1. Germline lookup yields CDR1 MNHEY and CDR2 SMNVEV (reference sequence). Trimming removed 7 bases from V and 0 bases from J; junction bases left unmatched: 16. The CDR3 loop spans 18 amino acids. The chain's CDR3 is CASTLGQGRWEANYGYTF. The CDR3 nucleotides are TGTGCCAGCACCTTAGGACAGGGTCGATGGGAAGCTAACTATGGCTACACCTTC.

The V and J genes are TRBV20-1 and TRBJ2-3; 8 nucleotides agree with TRBD2. CDR3 length: 14 amino acids. Germline-derived CDR1 and CDR2 are DFQATT and SNEGSKA (reference sequence). J lost 8 bases, V lost 3 bases, and 10 bases had no gene match. Here the CDR3 DNA reads TGCAGTGCTAGTTCAGCGGGAGCGGGCACTACGCAGTATTTT. Translation gives CSASSAGAGTTQYF.

The chain recombines TRBV2 with TRBJ2-3; D not resolved. The germline gives CDR1 SNHLY, CDR2 FYNNEI. Trimming shortened V by 6 bases and J by 6 bases, and 16 bases separated the two germline ends. The CDR3 is 14 residues long. The CDR3 spells CASRSQRSSDTQYF. CDR3 DNA: TGTGCCAGCAGATCTCAGAGGAGTAGTGATACGCAGTATTTT. The whole variable domain, remainder taken from reference TRBV2 and TRBJ2-3, is EPEVTQTPSHQVTQMGQEVILRCVPISNHLYFYWYRQILGQKVEFLVSFYNNEISEKSEIFDDQFSVERPDGSNFTLKIRSTKLEDSAMYFCASRSQRSSDTQYFGPGTRLTVL.

This clone was counted between two and nine times. The rearrangement links TRBV19 to TRBJ2-7; 7 bases line up with TRBD1. Germline V gene lookup returns CDR1 LNHDA and CDR2 SQIVND (reference sequence). J gave up 6 bases and V 5 bases, and 4 bases lay outside the gene matches. CDR3 length equals 12 residues. CDR3 residues: CASSYRQGEQYF. The CDR3 coding sequence is TGTGCCAGTAGTTATCGACAGGGCGAGCAGTACTTC.

The V call is TRBV6-2 or TRBV6-3, the J call TRBJ1-2; D uncertain. CDR1 is MNHEY, CDR2 SVGEGT, per germline. The length of the CDR3 is 17 residues. V was clipped by 4 bases and J by 7 bases, with 25 bases between them. CDR3 region: CASSSPGANYLLGGYTF. DNA of the CDR3: TGTGCCAGCAGTTCCCCGGGAGCGAACTACTTACTGGGTGGCTACACCTTC.

The chain joins TRBV10-3 to TRBJ1-2, with 11 bases matching TRBD1. J lost 6 bases, V lost 6 bases, and 3 bases had no gene match. This CDR3 has 13 residues. The germline V gene encodes CDR1 ENHRY and CDR2 SYGVKD. The CDR3 sequence is CAIRPGQGDGYTF. CDR3 sequence (DNA): TGTGCCATCAGACCGGGACAGGGGGATGGCTACACCTTC.

The chain joins TRBV7-2 to TRBJ2-1; 7 nucleotides agree with TRBD2. The CDR3 has 15 amino acids. Trimming took 2 bases from V and 5 from J; bases not matched to a gene: 6. Germline V lookup: CDR1 SGHTA, CDR2 FQGNSA. CDR3 region: CASSLSGGGDNEQFF. In DNA form, the CDR3 reads TGTGCCAGCAGCTTATCGGGAGGCGGTGACAATGAGCAGTTCTTC.

This clone occurred a few times. The chain recombines TRBV9 with TRBJ2-5; D might be TRBD1 (6 bases). V dropped 2 bases and J dropped 7 bases, with 9 bases sitting between them. Germline V gene sequence: CDR1 SGDLS, CDR2 YYNGEE. The length of the CDR3 is 12 residues. CDR3 sequence reads: CASSVIGGTQYF. The CDR3 region has the DNA TGTGCCAGCAGCGTTATAGGGGGGACCCAGTACTTC.

This clone was observed at least ten times. This sequence joins TRBV27 and TRBJ2-7; D gene ambiguous. The CDR3 sequence is 11 residues long. Germline V gene data show CDR1 as MNHEY and CDR2 as SMNVEV (reference sequence). V shed 5 bases and J shed 2 bases, with 4 bases lying between them. DNA of the CDR3: TGTGCCAGCAGTCCTACCTACGAGCAGTACTTC. Amino acid sequence: CASSPTYEQYF.

The J gene is TRBJ2-1, the V gene TRBV15; 7 bases match TRBD1. The CDR3 spans 16 residues. CDR1 is LNHNV and CDR2 is YYDKDF in the germline V gene (reference sequence). V gave up 3 bases and J gave up 0 bases; unmatched junction bases: 5. The CDR3 protein is CATSRGQPNSYNEQFF. DNA of the CDR3: TGTGCCACCAGCAGGGGACAGCCGAACTCCTACAATGAGCAGTTCTTC.

The chain employs TRBV7-2 and TRBJ2-7; D is perhaps TRBD1 (6 bases). V lost 5 bases and J 6 bases, leaving 20 bases between the germline ends. The germline V gene encodes CDR1 SGHTA and CDR2 FQGNSA. This CDR3 has 15 residues. The CDR3 here is CASSPQGSGASEQYF. CDR3 coding DNA: TGTGCCAGCAGCCCACAGGGTTCAGGGGCCTCCGAGCAGTACTTC. The full variable domain, its missing parts supplied by reference TRBV7-2 and TRBJ2-7, is GAGVSQSPSNKVTEKGKDVELRCDPISGHTALYWYRQSLGQGLEFLIYFQGNSAPDKSGLPSDRFSAERTGGSVSTLTIQRTQQEDSAVYLCASSPQGSGASEQYFGPGTRLTVT.

The V and J genes are TRBV27 and TRBJ1-6; D call uncertain. This CDR3 has 16 residues. CDR1 and CDR2 from the germline V gene are MNHEY and SMNVEV (reference sequence). V was shortened by 0 bases and J by 8 bases, with 14 bases between the two germline ends. The CDR3 DNA follows: TGTGCCAGCAGTTTATCCCGGGGTATCGGTGATTCACCCCTCCACTTT. Protein product: CASSLSRGIGDSPLHF.